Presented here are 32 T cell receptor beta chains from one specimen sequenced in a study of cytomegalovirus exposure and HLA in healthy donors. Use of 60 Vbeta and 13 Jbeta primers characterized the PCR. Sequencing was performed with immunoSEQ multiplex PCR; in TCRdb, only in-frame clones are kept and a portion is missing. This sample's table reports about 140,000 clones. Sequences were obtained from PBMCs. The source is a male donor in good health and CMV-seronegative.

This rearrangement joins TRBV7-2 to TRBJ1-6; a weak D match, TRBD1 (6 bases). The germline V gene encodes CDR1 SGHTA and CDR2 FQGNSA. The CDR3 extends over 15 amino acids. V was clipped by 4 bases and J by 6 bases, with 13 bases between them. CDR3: CASSSQGIGNSPLHF. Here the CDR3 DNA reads TGTGCCAGCAGCTCGCAGGGGATTGGTAATTCACCCCTCCACTTT.

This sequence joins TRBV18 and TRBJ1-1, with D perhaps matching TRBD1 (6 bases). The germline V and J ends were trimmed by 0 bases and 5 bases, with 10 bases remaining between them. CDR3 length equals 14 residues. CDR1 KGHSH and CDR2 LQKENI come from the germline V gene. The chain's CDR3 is CASSPPGGRTEAFF. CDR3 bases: TGTGCCAGCTCACCACCGGGGGGGCGAACTGAAGCTTTCTTT.

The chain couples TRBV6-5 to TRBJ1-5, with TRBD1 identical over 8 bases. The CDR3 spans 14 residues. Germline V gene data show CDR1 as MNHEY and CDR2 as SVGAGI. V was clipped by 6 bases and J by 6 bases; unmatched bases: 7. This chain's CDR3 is CASSSRDRRQPQHF. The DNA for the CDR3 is TGTGCCAGCAGCTCCCGGGACAGGCGTCAGCCCCAGCATTTT.

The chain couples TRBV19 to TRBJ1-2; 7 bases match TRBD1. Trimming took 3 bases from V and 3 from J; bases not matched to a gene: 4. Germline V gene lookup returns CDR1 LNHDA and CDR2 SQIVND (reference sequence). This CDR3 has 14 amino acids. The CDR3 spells CASSITGADYGYTF. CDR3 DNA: TGTGCCAGTAGTATCACAGGGGCCGACTATGGCTACACCTTC.

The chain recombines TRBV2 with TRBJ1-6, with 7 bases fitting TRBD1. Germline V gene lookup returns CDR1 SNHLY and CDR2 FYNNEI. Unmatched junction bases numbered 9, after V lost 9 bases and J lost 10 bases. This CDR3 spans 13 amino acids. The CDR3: CARRGLGESPLHF. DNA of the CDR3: TGTGCCAGGAGGGGGCTTGGGGAATCACCCCTCCACTTT.

Here the CDR3 reads CASSPLGTDTDTQYF. The CDR3 DNA reads as TGTGCCAGCAGCCCACTGGGGACTGACACAGATACGCAGTATTTT. This chain links TRBV6-5 with TRBJ2-3, with a tentative D call TRBD2 (6 bases). In germline, CDR1 is MNHEY, CDR2 SVGAGI. The CDR3 contains 15 residues. V lost 6 bases and J 2 bases, leaving 15 bases between the germline ends.

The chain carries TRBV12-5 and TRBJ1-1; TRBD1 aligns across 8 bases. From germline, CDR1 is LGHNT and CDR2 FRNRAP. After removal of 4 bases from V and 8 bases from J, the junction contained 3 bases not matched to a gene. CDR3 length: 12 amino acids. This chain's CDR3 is CASGWWDREAFF. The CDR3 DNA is TGTGCTAGTGGTTGGTGGGACAGGGAAGCTTTCTTT.

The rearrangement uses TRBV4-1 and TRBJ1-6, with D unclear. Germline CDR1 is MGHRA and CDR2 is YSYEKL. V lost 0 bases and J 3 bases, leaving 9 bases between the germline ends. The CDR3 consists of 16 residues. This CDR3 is CASSQEAASYNSPLHF. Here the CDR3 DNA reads TGCGCCAGCAGCCAAGAGGCAGCGAGCTATAATTCACCCCTCCACTTT.

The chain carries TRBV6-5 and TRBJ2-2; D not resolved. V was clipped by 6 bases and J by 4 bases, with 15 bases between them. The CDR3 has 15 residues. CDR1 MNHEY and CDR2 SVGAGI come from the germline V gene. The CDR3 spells CASRETEVFTGELFF. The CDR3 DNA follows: TGTGCCAGCAGAGAAACCGAGGTCTTCACCGGGGAGCTGTTTTTT.

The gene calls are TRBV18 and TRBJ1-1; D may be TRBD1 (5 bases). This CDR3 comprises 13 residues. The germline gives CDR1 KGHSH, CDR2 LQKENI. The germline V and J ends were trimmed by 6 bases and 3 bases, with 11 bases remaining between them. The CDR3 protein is CASSLGRDTEAFF. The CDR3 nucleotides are TGTGCCAGCTCTTTGGGGCGCGACACTGAAGCTTTCTTT.

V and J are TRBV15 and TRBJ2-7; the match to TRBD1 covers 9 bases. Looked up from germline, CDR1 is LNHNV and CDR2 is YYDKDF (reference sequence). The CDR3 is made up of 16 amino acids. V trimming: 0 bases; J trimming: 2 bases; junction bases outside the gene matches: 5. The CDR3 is CATSRDSTGGPYEQYF. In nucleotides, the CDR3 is TGTGCCACCAGCAGAGATAGCACAGGGGGCCCCTACGAGCAGTACTTC.

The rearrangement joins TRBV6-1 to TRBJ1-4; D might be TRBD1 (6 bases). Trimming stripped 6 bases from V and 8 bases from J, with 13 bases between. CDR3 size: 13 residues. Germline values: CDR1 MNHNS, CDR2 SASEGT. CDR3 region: CASRDSIGEKLFF. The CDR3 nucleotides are TGTGCCAGCAGGGACAGCATTGGGGAAAAACTGTTTTTT.

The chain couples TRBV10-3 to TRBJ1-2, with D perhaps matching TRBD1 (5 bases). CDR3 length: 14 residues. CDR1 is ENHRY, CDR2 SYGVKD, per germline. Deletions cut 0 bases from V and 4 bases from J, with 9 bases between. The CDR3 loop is CAISESVGAYGYTF. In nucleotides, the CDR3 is TGTGCCATCAGTGAGTCGGTTGGGGCCTATGGCTACACCTTC.

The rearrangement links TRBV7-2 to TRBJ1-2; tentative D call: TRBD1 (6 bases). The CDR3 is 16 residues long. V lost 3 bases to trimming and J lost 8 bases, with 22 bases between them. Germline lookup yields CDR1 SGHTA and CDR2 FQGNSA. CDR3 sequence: CASSLKAGTLDFGYTF. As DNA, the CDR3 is TGTGCCAGCAGCTTGAAAGCCGGGACACTAGATTTCGGCTACACCTTC.

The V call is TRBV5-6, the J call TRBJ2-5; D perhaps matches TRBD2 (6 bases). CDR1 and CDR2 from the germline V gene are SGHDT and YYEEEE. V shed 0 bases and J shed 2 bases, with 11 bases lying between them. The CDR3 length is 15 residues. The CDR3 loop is CASSLAGRGQETQYF. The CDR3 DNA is TGTGCCAGCAGCTTGGCCGGGCGGGGTCAAGAGACCCAGTACTTC. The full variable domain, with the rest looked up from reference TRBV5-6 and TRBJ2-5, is DAGVTQSPTHLIKTRGQQVTLRCSPKSGHDTVSWYQQALGQGPQFIFQYYEEEERQRGNFPDRFSGHQFPNYSSELNVNALLLGDSALYLCASSLAGRGQETQYFGPGTRLLVL.

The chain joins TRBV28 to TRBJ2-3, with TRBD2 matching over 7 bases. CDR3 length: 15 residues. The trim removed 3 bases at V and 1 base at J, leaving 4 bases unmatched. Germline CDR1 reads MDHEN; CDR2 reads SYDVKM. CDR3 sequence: CASSLTREGTDTQYF. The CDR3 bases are TGTGCCAGCAGTTTGACCCGGGAGGGCACAGATACGCAGTATTTT.

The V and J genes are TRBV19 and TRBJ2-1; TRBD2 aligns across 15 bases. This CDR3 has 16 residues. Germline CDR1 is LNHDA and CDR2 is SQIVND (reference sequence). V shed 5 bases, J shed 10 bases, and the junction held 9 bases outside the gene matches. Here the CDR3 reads CASSARTSGRAEEQFF. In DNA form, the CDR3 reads TGTGCCAGTAGTGCCCGGACTAGCGGGAGGGCGGAGGAGCAGTTCTTC.

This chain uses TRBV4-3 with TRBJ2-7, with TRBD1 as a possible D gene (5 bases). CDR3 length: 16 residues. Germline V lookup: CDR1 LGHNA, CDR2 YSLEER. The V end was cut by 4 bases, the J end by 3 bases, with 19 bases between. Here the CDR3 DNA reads TGCGCCAGCAGCCGAACCGTAGGACACGAAAACTACGAGCAGTACTTC. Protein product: CASSRTVGHENYEQYF.

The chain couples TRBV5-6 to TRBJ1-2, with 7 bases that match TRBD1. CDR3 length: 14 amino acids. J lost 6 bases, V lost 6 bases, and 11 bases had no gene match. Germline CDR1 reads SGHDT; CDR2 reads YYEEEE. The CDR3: CASTVRRGQDGYTF. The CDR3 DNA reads TGTGCCAGCACAGTTAGAAGGGGGCAAGATGGCTACACCTTC.

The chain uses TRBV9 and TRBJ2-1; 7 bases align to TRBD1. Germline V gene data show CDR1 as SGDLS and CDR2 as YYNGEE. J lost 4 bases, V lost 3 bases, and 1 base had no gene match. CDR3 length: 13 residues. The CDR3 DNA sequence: TGTGCCAGCAGCGAACAGGGGTACAATGAGCAGTTCTTC. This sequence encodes CASSEQGYNEQFF.

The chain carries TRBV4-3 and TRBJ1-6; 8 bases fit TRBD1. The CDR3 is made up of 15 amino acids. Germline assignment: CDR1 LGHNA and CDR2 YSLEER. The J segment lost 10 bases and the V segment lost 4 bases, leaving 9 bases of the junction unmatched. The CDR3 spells CASSPWTGRDSPLHF. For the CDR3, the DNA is TGCGCCAGCAGCCCATGGACAGGGAGGGACTCACCCCTCCACTTT.

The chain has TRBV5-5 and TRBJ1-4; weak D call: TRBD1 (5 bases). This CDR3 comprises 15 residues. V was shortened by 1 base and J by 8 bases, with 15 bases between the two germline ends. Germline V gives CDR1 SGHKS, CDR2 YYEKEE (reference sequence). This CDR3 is CASSLSRELAEKLFF. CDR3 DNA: TGTGCCAGCAGCTTGAGCAGGGAGCTAGCGGAAAAACTGTTTTTT.

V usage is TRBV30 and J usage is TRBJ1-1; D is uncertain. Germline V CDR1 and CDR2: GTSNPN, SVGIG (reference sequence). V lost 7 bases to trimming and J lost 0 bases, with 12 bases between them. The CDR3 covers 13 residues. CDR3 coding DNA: TGTGCCTACGGGTTTGGCTTGAACACTGAAGCTTTCTTT. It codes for CAYGFGLNTEAFF.

In nucleotides, the CDR3 is TGTGCCAGCAGCCCGCAGGGCCACATCGAAGCCAAAAACATTCAGTACTTC. Protein sequence: CASSPQGHIEAKNIQYF. The J gene is TRBJ2-4, the V gene TRBV9; maybe TRBD1 (5 bases). The CDR3 contains 17 residues. Looked up from germline, CDR1 is SGDLS and CDR2 is YYNGEE. Trimming shortened V by 4 bases and J by 0 bases, and 17 bases separated the two germline ends. Combining the CDR3 with reference TRBV9 and TRBJ2-4 gives the whole variable domain DSGVTQTPKHLITATGQRVTLRCSPRSGDLSVYWYQQSLDQGLQFLIQYYNGEERAKGNILERFSAQQFPDLHSELNLSSLELGDSALYFCASSPQGHIEAKNIQYFGAGTRLSVL.

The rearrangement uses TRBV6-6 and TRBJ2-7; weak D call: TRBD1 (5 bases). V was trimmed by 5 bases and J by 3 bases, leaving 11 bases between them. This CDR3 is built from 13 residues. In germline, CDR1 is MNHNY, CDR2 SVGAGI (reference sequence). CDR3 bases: TGTGCCAGCAGTCGACAGATCCGCTACGAGCAGTACTTC. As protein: CASSRQIRYEQYF.

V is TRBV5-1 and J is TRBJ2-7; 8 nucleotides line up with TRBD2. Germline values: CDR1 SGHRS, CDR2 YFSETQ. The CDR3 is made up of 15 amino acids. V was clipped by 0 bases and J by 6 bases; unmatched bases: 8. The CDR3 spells CASSLESGSLGEQYF. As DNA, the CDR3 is TGCGCCAGCAGCTTGGAAAGCGGGAGCCTCGGCGAGCAGTACTTC.

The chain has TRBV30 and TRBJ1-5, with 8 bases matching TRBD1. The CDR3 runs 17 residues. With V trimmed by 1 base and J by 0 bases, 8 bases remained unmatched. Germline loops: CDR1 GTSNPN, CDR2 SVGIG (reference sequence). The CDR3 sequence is CAWSGSGGPVSNQPQHF. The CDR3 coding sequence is TGTGCCTGGAGTGGTTCAGGGGGCCCAGTTAGCAATCAGCCCCAGCATTTT.

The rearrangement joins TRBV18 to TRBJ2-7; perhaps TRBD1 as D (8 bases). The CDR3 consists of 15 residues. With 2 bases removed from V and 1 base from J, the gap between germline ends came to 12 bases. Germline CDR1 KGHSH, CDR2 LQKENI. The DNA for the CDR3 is TGTGCCAGCTCACCAGACAGGGGAGGGTCCTACGAGCAGTACTTC. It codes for CASSPDRGGSYEQYF.

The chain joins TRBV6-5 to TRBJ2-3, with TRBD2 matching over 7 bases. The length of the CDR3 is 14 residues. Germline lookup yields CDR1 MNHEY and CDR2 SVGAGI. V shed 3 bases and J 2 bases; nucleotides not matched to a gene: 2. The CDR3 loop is CASSYGGVTDTQYF. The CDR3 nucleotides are TGTGCCAGCAGTTATGGGGGGGTCACAGATACGCAGTATTTT.

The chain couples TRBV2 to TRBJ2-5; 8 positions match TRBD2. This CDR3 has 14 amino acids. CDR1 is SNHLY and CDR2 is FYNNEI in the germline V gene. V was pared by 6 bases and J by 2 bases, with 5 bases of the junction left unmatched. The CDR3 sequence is CASRTSAPQETQYF. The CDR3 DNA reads TGTGCCAGCAGGACTAGCGCCCCACAAGAGACCCAGTACTTC.

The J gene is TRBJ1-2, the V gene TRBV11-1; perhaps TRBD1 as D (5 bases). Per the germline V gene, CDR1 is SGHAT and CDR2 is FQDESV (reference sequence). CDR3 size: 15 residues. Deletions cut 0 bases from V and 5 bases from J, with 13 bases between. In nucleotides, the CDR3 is TGTGCCAGCAGCTTAGCAGGCGGGACCGTTTATGGCTACACCTTC. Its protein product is CASSLAGGTVYGYTF. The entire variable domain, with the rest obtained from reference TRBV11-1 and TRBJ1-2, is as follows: EAEVAQSPRYKITEKSQAVAFWCDPISGHATLYWYRQILGQGPELLVQFQDESVVDDSQLPKDRFSAERLKGVDSTLKIQPAELGDSAMYLCASSLAGGTVYGYTFGSGTRLTVV.

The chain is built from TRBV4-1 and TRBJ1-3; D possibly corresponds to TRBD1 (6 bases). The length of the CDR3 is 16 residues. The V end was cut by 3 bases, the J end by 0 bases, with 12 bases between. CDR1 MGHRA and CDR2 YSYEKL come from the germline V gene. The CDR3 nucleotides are TGCGCCAGCAGCCAGCACACAGGGATCTCTGGAAACACCATATATTTT. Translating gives CASSQHTGISGNTIYF.